The 13 T cell receptor beta chains given below trace back to one sample, sequenced in a study of blood T cell repertoires in COVID-19. The method was immunoSEQ multiplex PCR; TCRdb's version includes in-frame clones alone and lacks a portion of them. This table has around 120,000 clones, around 80% appearing once. Sequencing was done on a sample of peripheral blood. Receptors originate from a man in his sixties or seventies with acute or convalescent COVID-19.

The chain recombines TRBV2 with TRBJ2-3; 8 bases line up with TRBD1. V dropped 8 bases and J dropped 0; count of bases not matched to a gene: 4. The CDR3 contains 14 residues. Germline V gene lookup returns CDR1 SNHLY and CDR2 FYNNEI. The CDR3 is CASEGQASTDTQYF. CDR3 DNA sequence: TGTGCCAGCGAGGGACAGGCTAGCACAGATACGCAGTATTTT.

This clone has a handful of counts. The chain has TRBV6-2 or TRBV6-3 and TRBJ1-2; tentatively, D is TRBD1 (5 bases). Germline CDR1 is MNHEY and CDR2 is SVGEGT. Trimming took off 3 bases at V and 4 bases at J, with 9 bases between the two ends. This CDR3 is 13 amino acids long. This CDR3 reads CASSYHGGYGYTF. CDR3 DNA sequence: TGTGCCAGCAGTTATCACGGGGGCTATGGCTACACCTTC.

This clone has only a few counts. The chain recombines TRBV7-9 with TRBJ1-5; the D is unclear. Trimming pared 5 bases from V and 5 bases from J, leaving 10 bases between. Germline CDR1 reads SEHNR; CDR2 reads FQNEAQ (reference sequence). The CDR3 runs 13 residues. DNA for the CDR3: TGTGCCAGCAGCCCCCGGGAGGATCAGCCCCAGCATTTT. Amino acid sequence: CASSPREDQPQHF.

The chain combines TRBV29-1 with TRBJ1-5; D uncertain. This CDR3 has 13 amino acids. V gave up 4 bases and J gave up 5 bases, with 12 bases separating them. Per germline, CDR1 SQVTM and CDR2 ANQGSEA. CDR3 bases: TGCAGCGTTGTAACCCAGATCGATCAGCCCCAGCATTTT. It yields the protein CSVVTQIDQPQHF.

The gene calls are TRBV7-8 and TRBJ2-7; D might be TRBD1 (6 bases). The V end was cut by 3 bases, the J end by 6 bases, with 12 bases between. The CDR3 covers 13 residues. The germline gives CDR1 SGHVS, CDR2 FQNEAQ. The CDR3 DNA sequence: TGTGCCAGCAGCTTCCTACAGGGACGCGAGCAGTACTTC. Residues: CASSFLQGREQYF.

The J gene is TRBJ2-1, the V gene TRBV14; 12 bases map to TRBD2. J was trimmed by 10 bases and V by 0 bases; bases with no gene match: 4. Germline V gene sequence: CDR1 SGHDN, CDR2 FVKESK. This CDR3 has 15 amino acids. This chain's CDR3 is CASSQELAGGLEQFF. DNA for the CDR3: TGTGCCAGCAGCCAAGAACTAGCGGGGGGTTTGGAGCAGTTCTTC. Based on the CDR3 plus reference TRBV14 and TRBJ2-1, the full variable domain is EAGVTQFPSHSVIEKGQTVTLRCDPISGHDNLYWYRRVMGKEIKFLLHFVKESKQDESGMPNNRFLAERTGGTYSTLKVQPAELEDSGVYFCASSQELAGGLEQFFGPGTRLTVL.

The chain uses TRBV4-2 and TRBJ2-5; D is perhaps TRBD1 (5 bases). The CDR3 extends over 15 amino acids. V gave up 0 bases and J gave up 4 bases, with 12 bases separating them. Germline V gene data show CDR1 as LGHNA and CDR2 as YNFKEQ. The CDR3 reads CASSQEPVRGETQYF. CDR3 in DNA: TGTGCCAGCAGCCAAGAACCGGTTAGGGGAGAGACCCAGTACTTC.

This clone showed up just a few times. The rearrangement links TRBV19 to TRBJ2-4, with 8 nucleotides matching TRBD1. The CDR3 has 15 amino acids. Germline values: CDR1 LNHDA, CDR2 SQIVND (reference sequence). V dropped 1 base and J dropped 4; count of bases not matched to a gene: 3. CDR3 in amino acids: CASSIGDRKKNIQYF. Written as DNA, the CDR3 is TGTGCCAGTAGTATAGGGGACAGGAAGAAAAACATTCAGTACTTC.

This clone was counted at least ten times. This rearrangement joins TRBV5-5 to TRBJ1-1; no reliable D call. The V gene's germline CDR1 is SGHKS and CDR2 YYEKEE (reference sequence). Deletions cut 0 bases from V and 5 bases from J, with 17 bases between. The CDR3 totals 16 residues. CDR3 nucleotide sequence: TGTGCCAGCAGCTTGGTCGGGCTAGGCGGGGAAACTGAAGCTTTCTTT. Residues: CASSLVGLGGETEAFF.

In nucleotides, the CDR3 is TGCGCCAGCAGACCGGGGGATAGCATGAACACTGAAGCTTTCTTT. Translated, it gives CASRPGDSMNTEAFF. The chain links TRBV5-1 to TRBJ1-1; D is perhaps TRBD1 (5 bases). Trimming left V 5 bases short and J 0 bases short, with 14 bases between. The germline V gene has CDR1 SGHRS and CDR2 YFSETQ. The CDR3 is made up of 15 amino acids.

This sequence joins TRBV7-9 and TRBJ2-7; 10 bases align to TRBD1. The length of the CDR3 is 14 residues. CDR1 and CDR2 (germline): SEHNR, FQNEAQ (reference sequence). V dropped 5 bases and J dropped 2; count of bases not matched to a gene: 3. CDR3 sequence reads: CASSSGTGAYEQYF. Here the CDR3 DNA reads TGTGCCAGCAGCAGTGGGACAGGGGCCTACGAGCAGTACTTC.

The rearrangement joins TRBV7-6 to TRBJ1-3; 12 nucleotides match TRBD1. CDR1 and CDR2 from the germline V gene are SGHVS and FNYEAQ. CDR3 length: 17 residues. V was clipped by 3 bases and J by 0 bases; unmatched bases: 3. Here the CDR3 DNA reads TGTGCCAGCAGCTTGGGGACAGGGGGCTTCTCTGGAAACACCATATATTTT. Translated: CASSLGTGGFSGNTIYF. Drawing the rest from reference TRBV7-6 and TRBJ1-3, the complete variable domain is GAGVSQSPRYKVTKRGQDVALRCDPISGHVSLYWYRQALGQGPEFLTYFNYEAQQDKSGLPNDRFSAERPEGSISTLTIQRTEQRDSAMYRCASSLGTGGFSGNTIYFGEGSWLTVV.

This clone was picked up one time. The V gene is TRBV9, the J gene TRBJ2-2; D is undetermined. Germline V CDR1 and CDR2: SGDLS, YYNGEE. The V and J ends lost 1 base and 2 bases respectively, with 9 bases between them. The length of the CDR3 is 15 residues. CDR3 region: CASSVSGLNTGELFF. The CDR3 bases are TGTGCCAGCAGCGTATCAGGCTTAAACACCGGGGAGCTGTTTTTT.